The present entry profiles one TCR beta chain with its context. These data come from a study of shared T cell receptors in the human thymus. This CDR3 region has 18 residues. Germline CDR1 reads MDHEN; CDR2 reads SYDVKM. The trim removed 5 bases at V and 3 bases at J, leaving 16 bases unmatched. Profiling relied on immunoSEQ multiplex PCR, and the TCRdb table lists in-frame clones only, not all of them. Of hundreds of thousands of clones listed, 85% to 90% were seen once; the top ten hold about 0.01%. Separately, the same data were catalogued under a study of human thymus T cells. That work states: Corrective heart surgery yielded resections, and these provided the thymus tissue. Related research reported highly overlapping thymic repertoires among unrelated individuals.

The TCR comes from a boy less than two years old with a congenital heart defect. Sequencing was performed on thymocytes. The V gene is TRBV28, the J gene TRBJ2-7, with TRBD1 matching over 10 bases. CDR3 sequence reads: CASSLRTRGTGANYEQYF. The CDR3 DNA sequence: TGTGCCAGCAGTCTCCGAACCCGTGGGACAGGGGCTAACTACGAGCAGTACTTC.